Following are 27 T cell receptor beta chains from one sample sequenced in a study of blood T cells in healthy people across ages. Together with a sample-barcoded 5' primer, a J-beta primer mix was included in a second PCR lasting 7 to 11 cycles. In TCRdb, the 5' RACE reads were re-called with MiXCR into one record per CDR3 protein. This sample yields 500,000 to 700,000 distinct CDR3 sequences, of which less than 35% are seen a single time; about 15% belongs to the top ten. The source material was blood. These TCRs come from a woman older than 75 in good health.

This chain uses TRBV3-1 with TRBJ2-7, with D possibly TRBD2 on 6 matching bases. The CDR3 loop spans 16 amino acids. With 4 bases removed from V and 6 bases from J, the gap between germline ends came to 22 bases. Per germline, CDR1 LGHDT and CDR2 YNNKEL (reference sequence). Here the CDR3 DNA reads TGTGCCAGCAGCCTAAGGCCGCCGGGGGAAGCATCCGAGCAGTACTTC. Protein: CASSLRPPGEASEQYF.

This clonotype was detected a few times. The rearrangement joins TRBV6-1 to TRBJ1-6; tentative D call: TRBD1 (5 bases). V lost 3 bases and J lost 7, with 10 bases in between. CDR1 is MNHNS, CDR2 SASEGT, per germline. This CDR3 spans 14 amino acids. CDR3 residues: CASSDHQGNSPLHF. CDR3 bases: TGTGCCAGCAGTGATCACCAGGGCAATTCACCCCTCCACTTT.

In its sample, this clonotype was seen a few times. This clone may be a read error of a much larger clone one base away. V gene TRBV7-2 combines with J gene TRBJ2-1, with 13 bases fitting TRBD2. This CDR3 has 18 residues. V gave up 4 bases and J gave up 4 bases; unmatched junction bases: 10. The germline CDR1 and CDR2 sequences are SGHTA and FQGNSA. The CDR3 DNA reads TGTGCCAGCAGCTCGAGGGCGGGACTAGCGGGGAGATACAATGAGCAGTTCTTC. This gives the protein CASSSRAGLAGRYNEQFF.

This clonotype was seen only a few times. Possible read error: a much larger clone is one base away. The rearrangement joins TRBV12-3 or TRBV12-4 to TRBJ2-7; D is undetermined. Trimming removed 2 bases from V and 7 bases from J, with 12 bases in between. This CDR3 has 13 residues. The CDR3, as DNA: TGTGCCAGCAGTTTAATGGCCTACAATGAGCAGTACTTC. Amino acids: CASSLMAYNEQYF.

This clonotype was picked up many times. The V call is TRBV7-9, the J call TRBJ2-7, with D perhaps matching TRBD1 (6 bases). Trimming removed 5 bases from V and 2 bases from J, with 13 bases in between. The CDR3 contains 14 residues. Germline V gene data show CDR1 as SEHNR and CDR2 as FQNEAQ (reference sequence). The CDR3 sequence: CASSPRDKAYEQYF. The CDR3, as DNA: TGTGCCAGCAGCCCCCGGGACAAAGCCTACGAGCAGTACTTC.

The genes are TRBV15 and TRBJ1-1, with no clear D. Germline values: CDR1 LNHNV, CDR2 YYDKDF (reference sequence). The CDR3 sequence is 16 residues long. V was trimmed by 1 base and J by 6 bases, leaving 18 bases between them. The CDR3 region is CATSRVPPASDAEAFF. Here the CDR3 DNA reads TGTGCCACCAGCAGAGTCCCCCCGGCCTCGGACGCTGAAGCTTTCTTT.

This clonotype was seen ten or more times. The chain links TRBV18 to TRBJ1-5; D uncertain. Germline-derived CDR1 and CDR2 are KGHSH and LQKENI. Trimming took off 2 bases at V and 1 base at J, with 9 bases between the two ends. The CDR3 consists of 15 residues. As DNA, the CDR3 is TGTGCCAGCTCACCAGAGGGATTGAGCAATCAGCCCCAGCATTTT. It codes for CASSPEGLSNQPQHF.

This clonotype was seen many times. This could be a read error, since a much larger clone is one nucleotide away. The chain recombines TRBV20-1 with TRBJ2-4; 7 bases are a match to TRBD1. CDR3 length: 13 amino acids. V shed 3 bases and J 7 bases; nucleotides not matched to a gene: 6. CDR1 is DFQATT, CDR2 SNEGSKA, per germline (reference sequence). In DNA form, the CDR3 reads TGCAGTGCTAGGCGACAGGGTGGCAACATTCAGTACTTC. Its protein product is CSARRQGGNIQYF.

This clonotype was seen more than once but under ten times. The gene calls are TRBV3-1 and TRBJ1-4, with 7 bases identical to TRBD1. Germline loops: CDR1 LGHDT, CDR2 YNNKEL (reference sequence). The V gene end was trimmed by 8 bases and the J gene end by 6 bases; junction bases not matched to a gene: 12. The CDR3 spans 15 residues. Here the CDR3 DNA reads TGTGCCAGCGGGCGAATCGGGACAGCCTATGAAAAACTGTTTTTT. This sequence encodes CASGRIGTAYEKLFF. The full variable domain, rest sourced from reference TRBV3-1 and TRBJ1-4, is DTAVSQTPKYLVTQMGNDKSIKCEQNLGHDTMYWYKQDSKKFLKIMFSYNNKELIINETVPNRFSPKSPDKAHLNLHINSLELGDSAVYFCASGRIGTAYEKLFFGSGTQLSVL.

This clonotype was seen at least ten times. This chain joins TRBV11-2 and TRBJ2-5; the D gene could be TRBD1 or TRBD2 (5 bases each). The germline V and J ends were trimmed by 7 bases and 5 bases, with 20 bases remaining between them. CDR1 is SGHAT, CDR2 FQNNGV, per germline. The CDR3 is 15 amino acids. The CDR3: CASTPAGQGAETQYF. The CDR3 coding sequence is TGTGCCAGCACCCCCGCCGGGCAGGGAGCGGAGACCCAGTACTTC.

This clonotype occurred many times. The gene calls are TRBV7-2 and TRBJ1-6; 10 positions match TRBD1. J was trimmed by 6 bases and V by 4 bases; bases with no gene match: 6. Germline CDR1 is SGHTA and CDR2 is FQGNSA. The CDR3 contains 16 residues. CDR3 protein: CASSSRTGGLNSPLHF. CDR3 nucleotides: TGTGCCAGCAGCTCCCGGACAGGGGGACTTAATTCACCCCTCCACTTT.

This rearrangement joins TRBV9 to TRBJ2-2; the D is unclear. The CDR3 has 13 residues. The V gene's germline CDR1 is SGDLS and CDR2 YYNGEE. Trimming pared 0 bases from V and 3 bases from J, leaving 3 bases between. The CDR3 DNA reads TGTGCCAGCAGCGTAGTAGACACCGGGGAGCTGTTTTTT. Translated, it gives CASSVVDTGELFF.

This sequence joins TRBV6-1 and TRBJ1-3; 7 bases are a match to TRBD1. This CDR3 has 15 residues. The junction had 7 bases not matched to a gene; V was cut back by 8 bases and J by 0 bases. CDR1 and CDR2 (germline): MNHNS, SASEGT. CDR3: CASVGQTYSGNTIYF. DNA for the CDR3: TGTGCCAGCGTGGGACAGACCTACTCTGGAAACACCATATATTTT.

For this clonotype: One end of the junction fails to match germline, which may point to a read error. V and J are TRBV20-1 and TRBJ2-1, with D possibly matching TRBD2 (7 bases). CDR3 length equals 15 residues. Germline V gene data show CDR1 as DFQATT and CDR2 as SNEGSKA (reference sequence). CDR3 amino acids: CSAIVRGAPNNGQFF. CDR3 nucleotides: TGCAGTGCTATAGTCCGGGGGGCCCCCAACAATGGGCAGTTCTTC.

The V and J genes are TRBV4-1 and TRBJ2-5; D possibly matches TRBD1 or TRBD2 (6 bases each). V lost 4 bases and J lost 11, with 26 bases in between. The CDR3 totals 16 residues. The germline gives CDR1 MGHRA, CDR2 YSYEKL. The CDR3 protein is CASSRDEGGKYNEQYF. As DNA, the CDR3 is TGCGCCAGCAGCCGAGACGAGGGGGGAAAATACAATGAGCAGTACTTC.

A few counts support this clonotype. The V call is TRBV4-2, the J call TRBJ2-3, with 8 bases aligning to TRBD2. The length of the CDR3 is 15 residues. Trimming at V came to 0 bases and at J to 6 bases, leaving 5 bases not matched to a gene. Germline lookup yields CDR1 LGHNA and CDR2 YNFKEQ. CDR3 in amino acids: CASSQEMSGGDTQYF. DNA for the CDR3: TGTGCCAGCAGCCAAGAAATGTCGGGGGGGGATACGCAGTATTTT.

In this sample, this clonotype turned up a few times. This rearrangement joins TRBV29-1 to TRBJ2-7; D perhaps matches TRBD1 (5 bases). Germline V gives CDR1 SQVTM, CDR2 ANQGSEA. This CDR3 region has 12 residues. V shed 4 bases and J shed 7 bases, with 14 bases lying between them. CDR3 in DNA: TGCAGCGTTGGAAGGGGTGCGGAAGAGCAGTACTTC. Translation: CSVGRGAEEQYF.

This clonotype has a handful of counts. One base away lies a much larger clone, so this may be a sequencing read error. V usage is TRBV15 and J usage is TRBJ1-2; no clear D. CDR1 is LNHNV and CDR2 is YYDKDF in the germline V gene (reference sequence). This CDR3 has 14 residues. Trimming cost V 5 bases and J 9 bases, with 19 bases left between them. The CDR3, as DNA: TGTGCCACCAGCGCTCGGAAAGGGAGTCTGAGCTACACCTTC. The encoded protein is CATSARKGSLSYTF. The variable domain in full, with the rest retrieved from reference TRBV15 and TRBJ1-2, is DAMVIQNPRYQVTQFGKPVTLSCSQTLNHNVMYWYQQKSSQAPKLLFHYYDKDFNNEADTPDNFQSRRPNTSFCFLDIRSPGLGDTAMYLCATSARKGSLSYTFGSGTRLTVV.

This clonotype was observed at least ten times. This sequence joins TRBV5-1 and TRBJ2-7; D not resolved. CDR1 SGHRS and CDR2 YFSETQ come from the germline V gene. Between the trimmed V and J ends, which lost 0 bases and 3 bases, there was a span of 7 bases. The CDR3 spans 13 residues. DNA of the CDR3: TGCGCCAGCAGCTTGGAGTCGGACTACGAGCAGTACTTC. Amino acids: CASSLESDYEQYF.

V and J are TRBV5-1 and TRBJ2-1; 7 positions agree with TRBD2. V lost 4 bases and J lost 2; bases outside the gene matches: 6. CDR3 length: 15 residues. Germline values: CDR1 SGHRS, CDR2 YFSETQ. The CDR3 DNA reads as TGCGCCAGCAGCCCCCGGGAGGATCCCTACAATGAGCAGTTCTTC. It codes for CASSPREDPYNEQFF.

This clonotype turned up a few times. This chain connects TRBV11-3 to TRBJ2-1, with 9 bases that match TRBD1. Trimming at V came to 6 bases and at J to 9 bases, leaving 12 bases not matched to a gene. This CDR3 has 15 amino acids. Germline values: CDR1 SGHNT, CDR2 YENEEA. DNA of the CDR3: TGTGCCAGCAGTCGATCGACAGGGGGTCTAGCTGAGCAGTTCTTC. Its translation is CASSRSTGGLAEQFF.

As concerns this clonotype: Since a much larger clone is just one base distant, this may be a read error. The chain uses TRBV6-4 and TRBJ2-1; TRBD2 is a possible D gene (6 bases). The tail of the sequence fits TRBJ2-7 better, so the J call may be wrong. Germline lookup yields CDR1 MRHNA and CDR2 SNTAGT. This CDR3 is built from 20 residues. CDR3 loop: CASSDSMRRYWGESYNEQYF. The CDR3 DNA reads TGTGCCAGCAGTGACTCGATGCGTCGATATTGGGGGGAGTCGTACAATGAGCAGTACTTC.

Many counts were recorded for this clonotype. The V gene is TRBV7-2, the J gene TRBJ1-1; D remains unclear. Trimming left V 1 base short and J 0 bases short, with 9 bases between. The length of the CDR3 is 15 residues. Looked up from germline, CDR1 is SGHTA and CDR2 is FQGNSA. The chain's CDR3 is CASSLVARMNTEAFF. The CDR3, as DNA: TGTGCCAGCAGCTTAGTAGCCCGAATGAACACTGAAGCTTTCTTT.

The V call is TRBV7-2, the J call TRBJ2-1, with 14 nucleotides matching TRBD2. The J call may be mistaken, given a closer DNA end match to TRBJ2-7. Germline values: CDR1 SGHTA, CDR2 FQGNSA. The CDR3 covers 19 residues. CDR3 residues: CASSSTGTSGGAIYNEQYF. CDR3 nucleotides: TGTGCCAGCAGTTCTACCGGGACTAGCGGGGGCGCCATTTACAATGAGCAGTACTTC.

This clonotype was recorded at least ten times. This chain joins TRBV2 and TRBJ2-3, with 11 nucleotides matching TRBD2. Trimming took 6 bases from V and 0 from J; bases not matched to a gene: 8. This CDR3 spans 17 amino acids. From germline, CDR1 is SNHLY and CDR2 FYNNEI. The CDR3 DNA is TGTGCCAGCAGGGCACTAGCGGGGGCCACGAGCACAGATACGCAGTATTTT. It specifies CASRALAGATSTDTQYF. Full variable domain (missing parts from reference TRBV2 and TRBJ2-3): EPEVTQTPSHQVTQMGQEVILRCVPISNHLYFYWYRQILGQKVEFLVSFYNNEISEKSEIFDDQFSVERPDGSNFTLKIRSTKLEDSAMYFCASRALAGATSTDTQYFGPGTRLTVL.

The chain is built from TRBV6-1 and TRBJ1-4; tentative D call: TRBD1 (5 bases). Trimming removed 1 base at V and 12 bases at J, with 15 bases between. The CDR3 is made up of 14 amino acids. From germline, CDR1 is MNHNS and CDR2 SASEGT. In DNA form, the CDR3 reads TGTGCCAGCAGTGAAGTAGGGGCTAAAGAAGAACTGTTTTTT. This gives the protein CASSEVGAKEELFF.

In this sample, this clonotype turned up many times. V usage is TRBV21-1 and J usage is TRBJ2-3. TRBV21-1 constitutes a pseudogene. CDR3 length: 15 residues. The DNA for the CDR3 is TGTGCCAGCAGCAAAGGGCCCCCGAGGACAGATACGCAGTATTTT. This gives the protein CASSKGPPRTDTQYF.